Listed here are 15 T cell receptor beta chains from one sample, sequenced in a study of early T cells in non-severe SARS-CoV-2 infection. TCRdb re-derived calls from the 5' RACE reads in MiXCR, one entry per CDR3 protein. The sample lists around 76,000 distinct CDR3 sequences, about 11% occurring once. Sequences were obtained from whole blood. The receptor set was obtained from an adult who was a healthcare worker with PCR-confirmed SARS-CoV-2 infection or an uninfected control (not recorded which).

V gene TRBV20-1 combines with J gene TRBJ2-7; D is uncertain. Per germline, CDR1 DFQATT and CDR2 SNEGSKA (reference sequence). CDR3 length equals 21 residues. The V and J ends lost 0 bases and 3 bases respectively, with 33 bases between them. The CDR3 region is CSARDDLLEAGLIEAFYEQYF. The CDR3 nucleotides read TGCAGTGCTAGAGATGATTTATTGGAAGCCGGGCTAATAGAGGCCTTCTACGAGCAGTACTTC.

This clonotype was counted at least ten times. J is TRBJ2-1 and V is TRBV5-1, with a possible D match to TRBD1 (6 bases). CDR3 length: 14 residues. In germline, CDR1 is SGHRS, CDR2 YFSETQ. The V end lost 3 bases, the J end lost 9 bases, and 16 bases lay between the germline ends. The CDR3 is CASSSSQGYGEQFF. The CDR3 DNA sequence: TGCGCCAGCAGCTCCTCACAGGGCTATGGTGAGCAGTTCTTC.

This chain joins TRBV21-1 and TRBJ2-5; TRBD1 is the table's D call, not checked against the DNA. TRBV21-1 is designated a pseudogene. The CDR3 runs to 14 residues. The CDR3 DNA is TGTGCCAGCAGCGCACAGGGTTTAGAAGAGACCCAGTACTTC. Translated: CASSAQGLEETQYF.

This clonotype has only a few counts. This rearrangement joins TRBV12-3 or TRBV12-4 to TRBJ2-7; D gene ambiguous. V was trimmed by 6 bases and J by 3 bases, leaving 12 bases between them. This CDR3 has 13 amino acids. The chain's CDR3 is CASRTDVSYEQYF. The CDR3 region has the DNA TGTGCCAGCAGAACTGACGTAAGCTACGAGCAGTACTTC.

This clonotype turned up a few times. The rearrangement joins TRBV10-3 to TRBJ2-2; no clear D. This CDR3 contains 12 residues. Trimming pared 4 bases from V and 5 bases from J, leaving 5 bases between. Germline V gene sequence: CDR1 ENHRY, CDR2 SYGVKD. The CDR3 sequence: CAISVGTGELFF. In DNA, the CDR3 is TGTGCCATCAGTGTAGGGACCGGGGAGCTGTTTTTT.

This clonotype was observed at least ten times. CDR3 sequence (DNA): TGCGCCAGCAGCCAAGAATGGGCAGTGAGAAACCAAGAGACCCAGTACTTC. Its protein product is CASSQEWAVRNQETQYF. The J gene is TRBJ2-5, the V gene TRBV4-1; D gene unclear. The CDR3 length is 17 residues. The V gene lost 0 bases and the J gene lost 0 bases, with 14 bases spanning the gap. CDR1 is MGHRA and CDR2 is YSYEKL in the germline V gene.

There are many counts of this clonotype. This chain uses TRBV12-3 or TRBV12-4 with TRBJ2-3; TRBD1 or TRBD2 may be the D gene (5 bases each). The germline V and J ends were trimmed by 3 bases and 7 bases, with 8 bases remaining between them. This CDR3 is 12 amino acids long. The CDR3 nucleotides read TGTGCCAGCAGTTTGGGACCGCATACGCAGTATTTT. Its protein product is CASSLGPHTQYF.

Notes on this clonotype: Germline is not matched at one junction end, which may reflect a read error. The genes are TRBV19 and TRBJ1-5; D might be TRBD1 (5 bases). Germline assignment: CDR1 LNHDA and CDR2 SQIVND (reference sequence). This CDR3 comprises 18 residues. The CDR3 region is CVSSIPQGSGYRLEPQHF. As DNA, the CDR3 is TGTGTCAGTAGTATTCCGCAGGGATCTGGATATCGGTTGGAGCCCCAGCATTTT.

This clonotype turned up a few times. The chain has TRBV2 and TRBJ2-5, with 10 bases aligning to TRBD2. This CDR3 contains 15 residues. J lost 0 bases, V lost 6 bases, and 4 bases had no gene match. Per germline, CDR1 SNHLY and CDR2 FYNNEI. CDR3 coding DNA: TGTGCCAGCAGCGGGACTAGCGTTTACCAAGAGACCCAGTACTTC. Its protein is CASSGTSVYQETQYF.

The sample holds a few counts of this clonotype. V usage is TRBV19 and J usage is TRBJ2-1, with TRBD2 identical over 14 bases. V gave up 4 bases and J gave up 7 bases; unmatched junction bases: 6. In germline, CDR1 is LNHDA, CDR2 SQIVND (reference sequence). This CDR3 region has 16 residues. CDR3 nucleotide sequence: TGTGCCAGTAGTACCCTTGGACTAGCGGGGGGTAATGAGCAGTTCTTC. The encoded protein is CASSTLGLAGGNEQFF.

The chain recombines TRBV5-1 with TRBJ2-1, with TRBD2 matching 11 bases. With V trimmed by 1 base and J by 0 bases, 9 bases remained unmatched. Germline CDR1 and CDR2: SGHRS and YFSETQ. CDR3 length equals 19 residues. DNA of the CDR3: TGCGCCAGCAGCTTGCCCCTAGCGGGGGGCCGAAGCTCCTACAATGAGCAGTTCTTC. Residues: CASSLPLAGGRSSYNEQFF.

This clonotype was seen many times. At one end, the junction sequence differs from germline, possibly due to a read error. CDR3 DNA sequence: TGTGCCAGCAGTGCCCAACAGAGTGAAGCCTTCTTT. The encoded protein is CASSAQQSEAFF. V usage is TRBV12-3 or TRBV12-4 and J usage is TRBJ1-1, with unresolved D. The CDR3 consists of 12 residues.

This clonotype was seen once. One junction end disagrees with the germline gene, perhaps due to a read error. The J gene is TRBJ1-4, the V gene TRBV6-2 or TRBV6-3; 7 bases fit TRBD1. CDR3 size: 17 residues. CDR1 is MNHEY, CDR2 SVGEGT, per germline. The CDR3 region is CACSQATGTATNEKLFF. In nucleotides, the CDR3 is TGTGCCTGCAGTCAAGCGACAGGGACGGCGACTAATGAAAAACTGTTTTTT.

This clonotype was picked up many times. The chain uses TRBV6-2 or TRBV6-3 and TRBJ1-5; 9 bases line up with TRBD1. The germline CDR1 and CDR2 sequences are MNHEY and SVGEGT. The V gene end was trimmed by 2 bases and the J gene end by 0 bases; junction bases not matched to a gene: 5. CDR3 length: 17 residues. The CDR3 spells CASSYDGDRDSNQPQHF. The CDR3 nucleotides read TGTGCCAGCAGTTACGATGGGGACAGGGATAGCAATCAGCCCCAGCATTTT.

This clonotype was counted a few times. The V call is TRBV7-9, the J call TRBJ2-5; 7 nucleotides agree with TRBD2. The J segment lost 5 bases and the V segment lost 0 bases, leaving 15 bases of the junction unmatched. CDR3 length: 18 residues. Germline values: CDR1 SEHNR, CDR2 FQNEAQ (reference sequence). The CDR3: CASSLAMMQRGFRETQYF. For the CDR3, the DNA is TGTGCCAGCAGCTTAGCGATGATGCAGCGGGGTTTTCGGGAGACCCAGTACTTC.